This T cell receptor beta chain was identified in a study of blood T cell repertoires in COVID-19. Study in general: Samples taken during acute and convalescent COVID-19 were collected in the United States, Italy and Spain. T cells, B-cell-depleted T cells, or PBMCs supplied cDNA or gDNA.

CDR1 is ENHRY, CDR2 SYGVKD, per germline. The CDR3 runs 14 residues. V lost 10 bases to trimming and J lost 1 base, with 16 bases between them. Per the original data handling: Amplification of reference gene primers was used by the study to estimate nucleated cell counts. Sequencing used immunoSEQ multiplex PCR; TCRdb keeps in-frame clones, though not all of them. D and trimming come from the DNA, and the V and J calls and clone size come from that table. The data show under 300,000 clones, with roughly nine tenths seen just once and roughly 6.3% held by the top ten. The V call is TRBV10-3, the J call TRBJ2-5; perhaps TRBD2 as D (5 bases). The clonotype was recovered from a man in his fifties or sixties with acute or convalescent COVID-19. Specimen: peripheral blood. CDR3 in DNA: TGTGCCACCCATACGACCCGGGGCCAAGAGACCCAGTACTTC. Its translation: CATHTTRGQETQYF.